This T cell receptor (beta chain) was documented in a study of T cell repertoires in cytomegalovirus infection. Study-wide background: It can be stated that public TCR beta signatures indicated CMV infection as well as a matching HLA type.

Germline assignment: CDR1 SQVTM and CDR2 ANQGSEA. The CDR3 loop spans 14 amino acids. The junction had 10 bases not matched to a gene; V was cut back by 6 bases and J by 6 bases. Findings and caveats of the study: Clonotype analysis showed dominance of the ex vivo response by HLA-C-restricted CMV-specific TCR beta clonotypes.

Note on this clonotype: The antigen is unknown.

TCRdb re-derived calls from the reads in MiXCR, one entry per CDR3 protein. This table has some 270,000 distinct CDR3 sequences, 15% to 20% appearing once. Source material: CD8+ T cells from PBMCs. The rearrangement uses TRBV29-1 and TRBJ1-2; TRBD1 aligns across 10 bases. This clonotype was sampled from a human donor in good health (CMV status not recorded). Some clones in this sample may be carry-over from other donors' samples. The CDR3 sequence: CSVGTGELENGYTF. The CDR3 coding sequence is TGCAGCGTCGGGACAGGGGAGTTGGAAAATGGCTACACCTTC.